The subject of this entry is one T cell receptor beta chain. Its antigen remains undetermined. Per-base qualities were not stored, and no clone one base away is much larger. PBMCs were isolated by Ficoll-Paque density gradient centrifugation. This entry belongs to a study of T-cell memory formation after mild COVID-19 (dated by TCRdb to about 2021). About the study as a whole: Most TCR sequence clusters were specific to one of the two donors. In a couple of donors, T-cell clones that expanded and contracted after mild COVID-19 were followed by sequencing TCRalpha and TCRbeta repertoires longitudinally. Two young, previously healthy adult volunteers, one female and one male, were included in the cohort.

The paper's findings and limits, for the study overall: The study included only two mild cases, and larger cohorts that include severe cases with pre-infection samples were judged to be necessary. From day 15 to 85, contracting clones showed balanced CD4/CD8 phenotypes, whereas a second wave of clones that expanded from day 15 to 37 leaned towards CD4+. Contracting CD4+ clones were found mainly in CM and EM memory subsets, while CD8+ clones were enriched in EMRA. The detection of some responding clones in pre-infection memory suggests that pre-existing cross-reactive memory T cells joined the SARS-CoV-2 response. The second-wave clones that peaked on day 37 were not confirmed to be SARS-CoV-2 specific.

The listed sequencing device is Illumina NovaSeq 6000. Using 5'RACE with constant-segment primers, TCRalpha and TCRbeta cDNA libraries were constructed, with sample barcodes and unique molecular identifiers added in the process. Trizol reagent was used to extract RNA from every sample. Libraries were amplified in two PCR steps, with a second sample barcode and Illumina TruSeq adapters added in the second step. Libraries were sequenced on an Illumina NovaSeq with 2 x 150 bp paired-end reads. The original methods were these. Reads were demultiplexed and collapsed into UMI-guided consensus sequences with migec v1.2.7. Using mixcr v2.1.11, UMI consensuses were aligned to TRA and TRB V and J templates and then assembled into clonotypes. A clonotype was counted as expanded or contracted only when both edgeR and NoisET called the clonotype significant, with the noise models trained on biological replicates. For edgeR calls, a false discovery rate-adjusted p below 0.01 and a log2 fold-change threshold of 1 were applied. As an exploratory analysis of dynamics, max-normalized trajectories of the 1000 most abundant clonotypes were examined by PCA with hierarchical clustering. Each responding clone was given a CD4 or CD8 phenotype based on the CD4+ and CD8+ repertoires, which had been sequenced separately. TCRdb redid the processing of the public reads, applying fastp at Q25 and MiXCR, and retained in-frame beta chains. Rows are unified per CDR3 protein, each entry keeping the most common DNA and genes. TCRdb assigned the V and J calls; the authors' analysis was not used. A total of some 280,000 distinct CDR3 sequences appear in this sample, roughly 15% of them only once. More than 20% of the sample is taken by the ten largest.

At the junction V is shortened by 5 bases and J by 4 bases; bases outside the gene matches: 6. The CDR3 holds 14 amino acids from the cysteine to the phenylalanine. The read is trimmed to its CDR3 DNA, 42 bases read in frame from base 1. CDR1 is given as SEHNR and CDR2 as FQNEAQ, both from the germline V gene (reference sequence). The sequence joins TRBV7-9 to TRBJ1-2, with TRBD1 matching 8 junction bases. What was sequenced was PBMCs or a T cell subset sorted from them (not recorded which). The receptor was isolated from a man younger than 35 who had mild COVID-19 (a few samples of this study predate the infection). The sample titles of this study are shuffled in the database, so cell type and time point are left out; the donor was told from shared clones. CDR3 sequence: CASSQGTGFYGYTF. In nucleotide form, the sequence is TGTGCCAGCAGCCAGGGGACAGGCTTCTATGGCTACACCTTC.